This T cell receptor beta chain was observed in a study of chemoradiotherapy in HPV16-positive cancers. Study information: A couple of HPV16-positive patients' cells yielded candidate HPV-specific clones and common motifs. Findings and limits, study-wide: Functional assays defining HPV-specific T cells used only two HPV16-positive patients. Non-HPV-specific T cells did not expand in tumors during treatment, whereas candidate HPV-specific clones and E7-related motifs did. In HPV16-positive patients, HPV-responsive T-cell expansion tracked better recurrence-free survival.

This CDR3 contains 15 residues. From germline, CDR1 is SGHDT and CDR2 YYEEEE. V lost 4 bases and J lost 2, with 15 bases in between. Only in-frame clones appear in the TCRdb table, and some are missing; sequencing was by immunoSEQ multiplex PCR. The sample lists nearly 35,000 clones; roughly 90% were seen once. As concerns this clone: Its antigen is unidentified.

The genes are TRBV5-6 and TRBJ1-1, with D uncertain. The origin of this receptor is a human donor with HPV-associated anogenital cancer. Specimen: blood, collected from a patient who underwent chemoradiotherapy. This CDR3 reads CASSIRAGSNTEAFF. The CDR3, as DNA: TGTGCCAGCAGCATCCGCGCCGGGAGCAACACTGAAGCTTTCTTT.